This note documents a single T cell receptor beta chain sequence. This clonotype appeared a single time. Its antigen specificity is not known. Within one base of it there is no much larger clone, and no base qualities were kept. One read alone provides weak support. This sample stems from a study of T cell repertoires in cytomegalovirus infection (dated by TCRdb to the late 2010s). Regarding the study in general: Peptide stimulations targeted recently identified HLA-C-restricted CMV epitopes, whose presentation resists viral immunomodulation, together with well-studied HLA-B-restricted epitopes. Because public TCR beta signatures pointed to carriage of CMV infection together with the matching HLA type, the HLA type of each donor mattered for the analysis. General findings and caveats noted by the study authors: The ex vivo response was dominated by HLA-C-restricted CMV-specific TCR beta clonotypes, and the single most frequent clonotype in two of eight donors was supplied by these HLA-C-restricted clonotypes. In both this cohort and an independent cohort of 352 donors, the cumulative frequency of public TCR beta family members distinguished carriers of CMV infection plus the relevant HLA type.

TCRdb records Illumina HiSeq 1500 as the sequencer. The public reads were run again by TCRdb, first through fastp at Q25 and then through MiXCR, and only productive beta chains were kept. Every distinct CDR3 protein forms one entry, paired with its most common genes and DNA. For this sample there are some 920,000 distinct CDR3 sequences; 31% appear just once. The top ten clonotypes cover over 13% of the sample. Interpreted using the paper, the treatment or condition label stands for: in vitro stimulation with specific CMV peptide epitopes to enrich CMV-specific T cells. V and J are truncated by 7 bases and 5 bases respectively, leaving an intervening sequence of 13 bases. Based on the germline V gene (reference sequence), the CDR1 and CDR2 sequences are MNHEY and SMNVEV. The CDR3 numbers 13 residues from cysteine through phenylalanine. The DNA shown is the 39-base CDR3, in frame from base 1.

The sequence was collected from a human donor in good health (CMV status not recorded). Some clones in this sample may be carry-over from other donors' samples. The rearranged chain carries TRBV27 and TRBJ2-3; a tentative D call is TRBD2 (5 bases match). Specimen: cultured CD8+ T cells from PBMCs, collected from culture after CMV antigen stimulation. Here the CDR3 is given as CASTPVGVDTQYF. The bases are TGTGCCAGCACCCCAGTCGGGGTAGATACGCAGTATTTT.